The 25 T cell receptor beta chains reported below all come from one sample, sequenced in a study of T cell responses to AZD1222 COVID-19 vaccine. Data came from immunoSEQ multiplex PCR; TCRdb stores just in-frame clones and leaves some out. The sample lists approximately 190,000 clones; 85% to 95% were seen once. This sample comprised peripheral blood, obtained on day 0 of AZD1222 vaccination. All receptors come from an adult in good health.

The rearrangement joins TRBV15 to TRBJ1-1, with TRBD1 matching over 7 bases. This CDR3 comprises 14 residues. V lost 6 bases and J lost 4; bases outside the gene matches: 8. Per the germline V gene, CDR1 is LNHNV and CDR2 is YYDKDF (reference sequence). The CDR3 loop is CATSDRAFSTEAFF. The CDR3 nucleotides read TGTGCCACCAGTGACAGGGCTTTTAGCACTGAAGCTTTCTTT. The full variable domain, its missing parts supplied by reference TRBV15 and TRBJ1-1, is DAMVIQNPRYQVTQFGKPVTLSCSQTLNHNVMYWYQQKSSQAPKLLFHYYDKDFNNEADTPDNFQSRRPNTSFCFLDIRSPGLGDTAMYLCATSDRAFSTEAFFGQGTRLTVV.

This clone was observed once. V gene TRBV29-1 combines with J gene TRBJ2-7; 9 nucleotides line up with TRBD1. CDR1 is SQVTM and CDR2 is ANQGSEA in the germline V gene. V was pared by 6 bases and J by 2 bases, with 5 bases of the junction left unmatched. The CDR3 has 13 residues. In DNA form, the CDR3 reads TGCAGCGTCGGGACAGGGATTACCTACGAGCAGTACTTC. This encodes CSVGTGITYEQYF.

The rearrangement joins TRBV5-4 to TRBJ2-2; 8 bases line up with TRBD1. Germline CDR1 SGHNT, CDR2 YYREEE (reference sequence). V lost 4 bases, J lost 5 bases, and 10 bases stayed unmatched. The CDR3 length is 16 residues. The CDR3, as DNA: TGTGCCAGCAGCACTTTTGACAGGGGCCGTACCGGGGAGCTGTTTTTT. Its translation is CASSTFDRGRTGELFF.

This clone has only a few counts. The chain uses TRBV9 and TRBJ1-4; weak D call: TRBD1 (5 bases). The CDR3 has 15 amino acids. CDR1 and CDR2 from the germline V gene are SGDLS and YYNGEE. V dropped 4 bases and J dropped 2 bases, with 12 bases sitting between them. CDR3 coding DNA: TGTGCCAGCAGCCCACGACAGTCGACTAATGAAAAACTGTTTTTT. This encodes CASSPRQSTNEKLFF.

This chain joins TRBV6-6 and TRBJ1-1; D possibly corresponds to TRBD1 (6 bases). CDR3 length: 15 amino acids. Trimming stripped 0 bases from V and 4 bases from J, with 12 bases between. Germline V gene sequence: CDR1 MNHNY, CDR2 SVGAGI (reference sequence). The CDR3 DNA reads TGTGCCAGCAGTTACTCAGGGGGACGGGCCACTGAAGCTTTCTTT. It yields the protein CASSYSGGRATEAFF.

J is TRBJ2-2 and V is TRBV2; D remains unclear. Per the germline V gene, CDR1 is SNHLY and CDR2 is FYNNEI. Between the trimmed V and J ends, which lost 1 base and 7 bases, there was a span of 4 bases. This CDR3 is 12 amino acids long. In nucleotides, the CDR3 is TGTGCCAGCAGTGAAGTAGTCGGGGAGCTGTTTTTT. Translation gives CASSEVVGELFF.

The rearrangement uses TRBV19 and TRBJ2-7; D gene ambiguous. The CDR3 has 13 amino acids. Trimming left V 6 bases short and J 0 bases short, with 9 bases between. From germline, CDR1 is LNHDA and CDR2 SQIVND (reference sequence). The CDR3 DNA reads TGTGCCAGTAGGTCTCTGGACTCCTACGAGCAGTACTTC. Protein product: CASRSLDSYEQYF. Filled out from reference TRBV19 and TRBJ2-7, the complete variable domain reads DGGITQSPKYLFRKEGQNVTLSCEQNLNHDAMYWYRQDPGQGLRLIYYSQIVNDFQKGDIAEGYSVSREKKESFPLTVTSAQKNPTAFYLCASRSLDSYEQYFGPGTRLTVT.

This clone has a single count. The chain couples TRBV28 to TRBJ2-7; D may be TRBD2 (6 bases). The CDR3 is 15 residues long. Trimming cost V 8 bases and J 3 bases, with 20 bases left between them. The germline V gene has CDR1 MDHEN and CDR2 SYDVKM. The CDR3 protein is CASVGGTYLDYEQYF. Here the CDR3 DNA reads TGTGCCAGCGTCGGAGGGACTTACCTGGACTACGAGCAGTACTTC. The whole variable domain, filled in from reference TRBV28 and TRBJ2-7, reads DVKVTQSSRYLVKRTGEKVFLECVQDMDHENMFWYRQDPGLGLRLIYFSYDVKMKEKGDIPEGYSVSREKKERFSLILESASTNQTSMYLCASVGGTYLDYEQYFGPGTRLTVT.

The chain carries TRBV30 and TRBJ2-2; D is undetermined. Germline CDR1 GTSNPN, CDR2 SVGIG (reference sequence). Deletions cut 0 bases from V and 4 bases from J, with 9 bases between. The CDR3 is made up of 14 amino acids. The CDR3, as DNA: TGTGCCTGGAGTGTATGGTCTCTCACCGGGGAGCTGTTTTTT. It encodes CAWSVWSLTGELFF.

The genes are TRBV3-1 (or the pseudogene TRBV3-2) and TRBJ1-2, with D maybe TRBD1 (6 bases). The ends were cut back, 4 bases at V and 5 bases at J, with 14 bases in the middle. In germline, CDR1 is LGHDT, CDR2 YNNKEL (reference sequence). The length of the CDR3 is 14 residues. The CDR3 DNA reads TGTGCCAGCAGCCCCGCCGGCGGACAGTATGGCTACACCTTC. Amino acid sequence: CASSPAGGQYGYTF.

This chain joins TRBV29-1 and TRBJ2-2; TRBD1 might be the D (5 bases). CDR3 length: 12 amino acids. Deletions cut 6 bases from V and 8 bases from J, with 13 bases between. Germline V CDR1 and CDR2: SQVTM, ANQGSEA. CDR3 nucleotides: TGCAGCGTGGATTCAGGGAATGGGGAGCTGTTTTTT. The encoded protein is CSVDSGNGELFF.

The rearrangement uses TRBV9 and TRBJ2-1; the D gene is possibly TRBD2 (6 bases). The CDR3 totals 15 residues. Trimming took 0 bases from V and 3 from J, leaving 10 bases between them. Germline CDR1 SGDLS, CDR2 YYNGEE. Here the CDR3 DNA reads TGTGCCAGCAGCGTAGAAGCGGGCCGCTACAATGAGCAGTTCTTC. This codes for CASSVEAGRYNEQFF.

This chain uses TRBV19 with TRBJ2-7; TRBD2 might be the D (6 bases). CDR1 and CDR2 (germline): LNHDA, SQIVND (reference sequence). The CDR3 totals 17 residues. Trimming removed 4 bases at V and 3 bases at J, with 22 bases between. CDR3 sequence: CASSRAGSSVGHYEQYF. CDR3 sequence (DNA): TGTGCCAGTAGTAGGGCGGGGAGCTCCGTCGGTCACTACGAGCAGTACTTC.

In DNA form, the CDR3 reads TGTGCCAGCAGCCCGAAAGTAGAAGAGACCCAGTACTTC. This encodes CASSPKVEETQYF. This chain joins TRBV7-9 and TRBJ2-5; no clear D. The CDR3 covers 13 residues. The V end was cut by 5 bases, the J end by 3 bases, with 10 bases between. Germline V gene sequence: CDR1 SEHNR, CDR2 FQNEAQ (reference sequence).

This clone turned up a few times. The chain employs TRBV6-5 and TRBJ1-2; 10 bases line up with TRBD1. The germline gives CDR1 MNHEY, CDR2 SVGAGI. CDR3 length: 15 residues. J gave up 5 bases and V 6 bases, and 9 bases lay outside the gene matches. In DNA form, the CDR3 reads TGTGCCAGCAGAACCGGGACAGGGGATTTTTATGGCTACACCTTC. It codes for CASRTGTGDFYGYTF.

The J gene is TRBJ2-6, the V gene TRBV5-1; D is undetermined. V lost 4 bases, J lost 4 bases, and 6 bases lay in between. The CDR3 is 13 amino acids. Germline V lookup: CDR1 SGHRS, CDR2 YFSETQ. CDR3 sequence reads: CASSAEGANVLTF. In DNA, the CDR3 is TGCGCCAGCAGCGCCGAAGGGGCCAACGTCCTGACTTTC.

The genes are TRBV6-5 and TRBJ1-2, with TRBD1 identical over 9 bases. Germline assignment: CDR1 MNHEY and CDR2 SVGAGI. The CDR3 runs to 15 residues. The V gene end was trimmed by 1 base and the J gene end by 5 bases; junction bases not matched to a gene: 5. CDR3 loop: CASSYWGQGNYGYTF. The CDR3 nucleotides are TGTGCCAGCAGTTACTGGGGACAGGGAAATTATGGCTACACCTTC.

The CDR3 reads CSASSQGLSGELFF. CDR3 bases: TGCAGTGCTAGTAGTCAGGGGCTATCCGGGGAGCTGTTTTTT. The chain employs TRBV20-1 and TRBJ2-2; D may be TRBD1 (6 bases). The length of the CDR3 is 14 residues. Germline V lookup: CDR1 DFQATT, CDR2 SNEGSKA (reference sequence). V dropped 3 bases and J dropped 6 bases, with 14 bases sitting between them.

The genes are TRBV5-6 and TRBJ1-1; 10 bases agree with TRBD1. The V gene's germline CDR1 is SGHDT and CDR2 YYEEEE. Unmatched junction bases numbered 11, after V lost 3 bases and J lost 0 bases. This CDR3 comprises 18 residues. CDR3 DNA: TGTGCCAGCAGCTCTACGACAGGGGGCATCCATATGAACACTGAAGCTTTCTTT. This encodes CASSSTTGGIHMNTEAFF.

The chain uses TRBV19 and TRBJ2-7; D is undetermined. V was cut by 3 bases and J by 1 base, with 7 bases left in between. Germline CDR1 is LNHDA and CDR2 is SQIVND (reference sequence). The CDR3 is 13 amino acids. Here the CDR3 reads CASSIGQSYEQYF. The DNA for the CDR3 is TGTGCCAGTAGTATCGGCCAGTCCTACGAGCAGTACTTC.

This chain uses TRBV6-2 or TRBV6-3 with TRBJ2-2; the match to TRBD1 covers 7 bases. CDR3 length: 18 amino acids. The germline CDR1 and CDR2 sequences are MNHEY and SVGEGT. Unmatched junction bases numbered 11, after V lost 4 bases and J lost 0 bases. The CDR3 nucleotides are TGTGCCAGCAGTTTCGGGACAGCCCGAAAAGCGAACACCGGGGAGCTGTTTTTT. It yields the protein CASSFGTARKANTGELFF.

CDR3 DNA: TGTGCCAGCAGCGGAGGGGGCAGCGCTAACTATGGCTACACCTTC. Its translation is CASSGGGSANYGYTF. The chain recombines TRBV7-8 with TRBJ1-2; 7 positions match TRBD1. Germline loops: CDR1 SGHVS, CDR2 FQNEAQ. The CDR3 sequence is 15 residues long. Unmatched junction bases numbered 6, after V lost 5 bases and J lost 0 bases.

The rearrangement joins TRBV11-3 to TRBJ2-3, with D perhaps TRBD2 (6 bases). Trimming shortened V by 1 base and J by 3 bases, and 11 bases separated the two germline ends. The CDR3 is 15 amino acids. CDR1 and CDR2 from the germline V gene are SGHNT and YENEEA. CDR3 nucleotide sequence: TGTGCCAGCAGCTTAGGCGGGGACGTAACAGATACGCAGTATTTT. Translation: CASSLGGDVTDTQYF.

This clone has a handful of counts. The J gene is TRBJ2-7, the V gene TRBV11-2; 11 positions agree with TRBD2. Looked up from germline, CDR1 is SGHAT and CDR2 is FQNNGV. Germline trimming cut 5 bases from V and 0 bases from J; bases unmatched to any gene: 3. This CDR3 is built from 15 residues. CDR3 protein: CASSTLAGGSYEQYF. CDR3 nucleotide sequence: TGTGCCAGCAGCACCCTAGCGGGGGGCTCCTACGAGCAGTACTTC. Drawing the rest from reference TRBV11-2 and TRBJ2-7, the complete variable domain is EAGVAQSPRYKIIEKRQSVAFWCNPISGHATLYWYQQILGQGPKLLIQFQNNGVVDDSQLPKDRFSAERLKGVDSTLKIQPAKLEDSAVYLCASSTLAGGSYEQYFGPGTRLTVT.

Details on this clone: Relative to the germline gene, one junction end is altered; a read error may explain this. The V call is TRBV20-1, the J call TRBJ1-1, with D perhaps TRBD1 (6 bases). The V gene's germline CDR1 is DFQATT and CDR2 SNEGSKA (reference sequence). CDR3 size: 11 residues. The CDR3 region is CTLTQGPTPLF. The CDR3 DNA follows: TGCACCCTAACTCAGGGGCCGACTCCCCTCTTT.